Shown below are 11 T cell receptor beta chains from a single sample sequenced in a study of identical twins. MiXCR, applied by TCRdb to the 5' RACE reads, yields one record per CDR3 protein. The repertoire holds approximately 1.8 million distinct CDR3 sequences, less than 35% seen once, with less than 0.35% in the top ten. The source material was cord blood. The origin of the receptors is a newborn girl in good health.

This clonotype appeared a few times. This chain links TRBV5-1 with TRBJ1-1; maybe TRBD1 (5 bases). Germline V lookup: CDR1 SGHRS, CDR2 YFSETQ. V was pared by 1 base and J by 4 bases, with 11 bases between. The CDR3 totals 14 residues. CDR3 bases: TGCGCCAGCAGCTTGACCGCAGGGAGCACTGAAGCTTTCTTT. Its translation: CASSLTAGSTEAFF.

V and J are TRBV29-1 and TRBJ1-1; the D is unclear. This CDR3 comprises 12 residues. V lost 3 bases and J lost 0, with 5 bases in between. The germline gives CDR1 SQVTM, CDR2 ANQGSEA. CDR3 region: CSVDPLNTEAFF. CDR3 nucleotides: TGCAGCGTTGACCCTTTGAACACTGAAGCTTTCTTT.

This sequence joins TRBV5-1 and TRBJ2-1, with 8 bases aligning to TRBD2. In germline, CDR1 is SGHRS, CDR2 YFSETQ. With 4 bases clipped from V and 5 bases from J, the junction kept 11 bases outside the gene matches. The CDR3 is made up of 16 amino acids. This CDR3 reads CASSLFSGGTNNEQFF. The CDR3 DNA is TGCGCCAGCAGCCTTTTCAGCGGGGGCACCAACAATGAGCAGTTCTTC.

This rearrangement joins TRBV6-5 to TRBJ2-5; 11 nucleotides match TRBD2. V lost 3 bases, J lost 11 bases, and 11 bases stayed unmatched. The CDR3 has 15 residues. Germline CDR1 and CDR2: MNHEY and SVGAGI. CDR3 DNA: TGTGCCAGCAGTTATAGGGGACTAGCGGTGAATGAGCAGTACTTC. Its translation is CASSYRGLAVNEQYF.

This clonotype appeared a few times. The chain couples TRBV20-1 to TRBJ1-4; D ambiguous. Germline V gene data show CDR1 as DFQATT and CDR2 as SNEGSKA (reference sequence). The CDR3 has 11 residues. Between the trimmed V and J ends, which lost 3 bases and 8 bases, there was a span of 7 bases. The CDR3 protein is CSARGREKLFF. The CDR3 DNA follows: TGCAGTGCTAGGGGGAGGGAAAAACTGTTTTTT.

V gene TRBV6-6 combines with J gene TRBJ1-5; no firm D call. With 6 bases removed from V and 0 bases from J, the gap between germline ends came to 12 bases. CDR3 size: 15 residues. Germline CDR1 and CDR2: MNHNY and SVGAGI (reference sequence). CDR3 DNA sequence: TGTGCCAGCAGCCGCTACCGGGATAGCAATCAGCCCCAGCATTTT. Encoded protein: CASSRYRDSNQPQHF.

The chain links TRBV14 to TRBJ2-7, with D possibly being TRBD2 (6 bases). CDR1 is SGHDN, CDR2 FVKESK, per germline. The CDR3 has 14 residues. V was clipped by 3 bases and J by 0 bases, with 9 bases between them. CDR3: CASSHWDSSYEQYF. The CDR3 DNA follows: TGTGCCAGCAGCCACTGGGACTCCTCCTACGAGCAGTACTTC. The whole variable domain, filled in from reference TRBV14 and TRBJ2-7, reads EAGVTQFPSHSVIEKGQTVTLRCDPISGHDNLYWYRRVMGKEIKFLLHFVKESKQDESGMPNNRFLAERTGGTYSTLKVQPAELEDSGVYFCASSHWDSSYEQYFGPGTRLTVT.

This clonotype has only a few counts. The gene calls are TRBV5-1 and TRBJ2-5, with TRBD2 matching 8 bases. V shed 5 bases and J 1 base; nucleotides not matched to a gene: 7. This CDR3 contains 15 residues. The V gene's germline CDR1 is SGHRS and CDR2 YFSETQ. CDR3 residues: CASRRAGESQETQYF. The DNA of the CDR3 is TGCGCCAGCAGACGAGCGGGAGAGTCCCAAGAGACCCAGTACTTC.

CDR3 protein: CSARGGRVWYEQYF. As DNA, the CDR3 is TGCAGTGCTAGAGGTGGGAGGGTCTGGTACGAGCAGTACTTC. The chain employs TRBV20-1 and TRBJ2-7, with 7 nucleotides matching TRBD2. CDR1 is DFQATT, CDR2 SNEGSKA, per germline (reference sequence). The CDR3 spans 14 residues. V was clipped by 1 base and J by 4 bases; unmatched bases: 7.

The chain is built from TRBV20-1 and TRBJ2-1; 10 bases map to TRBD2. The length of the CDR3 is 14 residues. CDR1 is DFQATT, CDR2 SNEGSKA, per germline (reference sequence). Germline trimming cut 3 bases from V and 7 bases from J; bases unmatched to any gene: 6. The CDR3 is CSASQALAGNEQFF. The CDR3 DNA is TGCAGTGCTAGCCAGGCACTAGCGGGGAATGAGCAGTTCTTC.

The chain couples TRBV14 to TRBJ2-5, with D possibly TRBD2 on 7 matching bases. Germline V gene data show CDR1 as SGHDN and CDR2 as FVKESK. The CDR3 extends over 15 amino acids. The germline V and J ends were trimmed by 4 bases and 11 bases, with 23 bases remaining between them. Written as DNA, the CDR3 is TGTGCCAGCAGCCCCCAGCGGGAACGGGACAATGAGCAGTACTTC. Its translation: CASSPQRERDNEQYF.